This T cell receptor beta chain was recorded in a study of regulatory T cells in long-lasting Graves disease. Construction of TCR beta libraries relied on iRepertoire HTBI primers and on Arm-PCR targeting CDR3 regions. TCRdb re-called the multiplex PCR reads with MiXCR, one entry per CDR3 protein. The sample includes under 800,000 distinct CDR3 sequences, under 20% seen only once; the top ten take under 20%. Trimming cost V 5 bases and J 8 bases, with 16 bases left between them. The CDR3 extends over 14 amino acids. In germline, CDR1 is MDHEN, CDR2 SYDVKM. Time point described: newly diagnosed GD, antithyroid drugs for less than 3 months. PBMC RNA was the source of the TCR library. Study conclusions and caveats: Under persistent disease, TRBV28, TRBJ1-2 and TRBJ2-5 were used preferentially.

A note on this clonotype: Antigen unknown.

These sequences were also reported in another study, on T cells in Graves' hyperthyroidism and ophthalmopathy. Per that paper: Diagnostic assessment was based on clinical symptoms, serum thyroxine and TRAb, thyroid ultrasound and orbital computed tomography. Most thyroid-expanded clonotypes above 0.001 were also found in blood. Ophthalmopathy was model-predicted a median about six months pre-onset.

This sequence originates from a woman in her 30s with Graves disease. The sample consisted of peripheral blood mononuclear cells (PBMCs), taken at new diagnosis, from a patient treated with antithyroid drugs. V and J are TRBV28 and TRBJ2-1; D not resolved. CDR3 nucleotide sequence: TGTGCCAGCAGTACCACGAGTTCCGATCATGAGCAGTTCTTC. It is translated as CASSTTSSDHEQFF.